This record concerns one TCR beta chain sequence. The antigen remains unidentified. These data come from a study of siplizumab effects on memory and regulatory T cells. Study-level findings and limits: The study found naive T cells seemingly more diverse than memory cells and seemingly major alloresponse contributors. Sequences that were alloreactive and traceable to unstimulated CD4+ memory cells were significantly reduced by siplizumab. Naive or memory phenotype was unassignable for roughly 75-95% of proliferating CD4+ or CD8+ clones.

Assaying covered approximately 10^5 TCR templates per sample. Profiling relied on immunoSEQ multiplex PCR, and the TCRdb table lists in-frame clones only, not all of them. Of approximately 82,000 clones detected, over 80% appear once; the ten largest clones hold approximately 1.5%. V was cut by 7 bases and J by 6 bases, with 12 bases left in between. Germline CDR1 MNHNY, CDR2 SVGAGI (reference sequence). CDR3 length: 12 amino acids. The sequenced sample consisted of Tregs sorted from blood. The chain carries TRBV6-6 and TRBJ2-5; D is possibly TRBD1 (7 bases). The sequence derives from a human donor in good health. The CDR3 DNA is TGTGCCAGCACCTCAGGGGGGAAGACCCAGTACTTC. It translates to CASTSGGKTQYF.